This is a list of T cell receptor beta chains from one sample in a study of beta chain features in type 1 diabetes. Sequencing was performed with immunoSEQ multiplex PCR; in TCRdb, only in-frame clones are kept and a portion is missing. The repertoire holds 100,000 to 150,000 clones, with 15% to 20% as singletons. Sequenced material: central memory CD4+ T cells from blood. Every receptor here comes from a man younger than 35 with type 1 diabetes. CDR3s include the opening cysteine and the closing phenylalanine or tryptophan. The order of the fields is D gene, J gene, V gene, clone size, CDR3 protein, CDR3 DNA. A D gene is named only where the DNA matches it firmly. Expanded clones get a size class; other rows say once, few or many, or leave the size out.

TRBD2 | TRBJ2-1 | TRBV5-1 | - | CASSPAPSGSYNEQFF | TGCGCCAGCAGCCCCGCCCCTAGCGGTAGCTACAATGAGCAGTTCTTC
- | TRBJ2-4 | TRBV30 | many | CAWSVENIQYF | TGTGCCTGGAGTGTAGAAAACATTCAGTACTTC
- | TRBJ2-2 | TRBV2 | few | CASSYTDSGELFF | TGTGCCAGCAGTTATACAGATTCCGGGGAGCTGTTTTTT
- | TRBJ2-7 | TRBV7-2 | - | CASSWTQSSYEQYF | TGTGCCAGCAGTTGGACTCAGAGCTCCTACGAGCAGTACTTC
- | TRBJ2-5 | TRBV6-6 | few | CAARPTGQETQYF | TGTGCCGCCCGACCCACAGGGCAAGAGACCCAGTACTTC
- | TRBJ2-3 | TRBV5-4 | - | CASSPPTRTMDTQYF | TGTGCCAGCAGCCCCCCTACCCGCACTATGGATACGCAGTATTTT
TRBD1 | TRBJ2-6 | TRBV27 | - | CASSLGTGWSGANVLTF | TGTGCCAGCAGTTTGGGGACAGGGTGGTCTGGGGCCAACGTCCTGACTTTC
- | TRBJ2-7 | TRBV27 | few | CASSLSSSGHLPYEQYF | TGTGCCAGCAGTTTATCATCCAGCGGGCACCTACCCTACGAGCAGTACTTC
- | TRBJ1-2 | TRBV19 | - | CASSIDRSYGYTF | TGTGCCAGTAGTATTGACAGAAGTTATGGCTACACCTTC
- | TRBJ2-7 | TRBV9 | - | CASSASGDPSYEQYF | TGTGCCAGCAGCGCCTCAGGGGATCCTTCCTACGAGCAGTACTTC
- | TRBJ2-5 | TRBV5-6 | - | CASSGTRQETQYF | TGTGCCAGCTCCGGGACAAGACAAGAGACCCAGTACTTC
- | TRBJ2-1 | TRBV9 | - | CASNSGSGDEQFF | TGTGCCAGCAACAGTGGGAGTGGAGACGAGCAGTTCTTC
TRBD2 | TRBJ2-1 | TRBV5-1 | - | CASSQTSGAHNEQFF | TGCGCCAGCAGCCAAACTAGCGGGGCCCACAATGAGCAGTTCTTC
- | TRBJ2-6 | TRBV6-1 | few | CASKPSGANVLTF | TGTGCCAGCAAACCATCTGGGGCCAACGTCCTGACTTTC
- | TRBJ1-2 | TRBV5-8 | - | CASSLVGDGGYGYTF | TGTGCCAGCAGCTTGGTTGGGGACGGTGGCTATGGCTACACCTTC
- | TRBJ2-7 | TRBV6-1 | few | CASISTYEQYF | TGTGCCAGCATTTCTACCTACGAGCAGTACTTC
TRBD1 | TRBJ1-2 | TRBV29-1 | few | CSAVGQGVGSDGYTF | TGCAGCGCGGTGGGACAGGGAGTAGGGAGTGATGGCTACACCTTC
TRBD2 | TRBJ2-5 | TRBV7-2 | few | CASSLTASGGYQETQYF | TGTGCCAGCAGCCTGACCGCTAGCGGAGGTTACCAAGAGACCCAGTACTTC
- | TRBJ1-2 | TRBV10-1 | few | CASSQTADYGYTF | TGCGCCAGCAGCCAGACGGCGGACTATGGCTACACCTTC
- | TRBJ2-1 | TRBV7-9 | few | CASSSSGRVLTYNEQFF | TGTGCCAGCAGCTCATCCGGGCGGGTCCTCACCTACAATGAGCAGTTCTTC
- | TRBJ2-2 | TRBV4-2 | - | CASSQRPAANTGELFF | TGTGCCAGCAGCCAAAGGCCTGCGGCGAACACCGGGGAGCTGTTTTTT
- | TRBJ2-1 | TRBV21-1 | few | CASSPLGTGGLVQFF | TGTGCCAGCAGCCCTCTTGGGACAGGGGGGCTGGTGCAGTTCTTC
- | TRBJ2-3 | TRBV2 | few | CASKGTALGLDTQYF | TGTGCCAGCAAAGGGACCGCACTAGGTCTGGATACGCAGTATTTT
- | TRBJ2-3 | TRBV7-9 | - | CASSLVGNTDTQYF | TGTGCCAGCAGCTTAGTAGGGAACACAGATACGCAGTATTTT
TRBD2 | TRBJ2-3 | TRBV18 | - | CASSPDGGGSGDTQYF | TGTGCCAGCTCACCGGACGGTGGCGGGAGTGGGGATACGCAGTATTTT
TRBD1 | TRBJ1-2 | TRBV10-3 | - | CAIKGQADYGYTF | TGTGCCATCAAGGGACAGGCGGACTATGGCTACACCTTC
- | TRBJ2-1 | TRBV6-5 | - | CASSEALGSEQFF | TGTGCCAGCAGTGAAGCGCTCGGGAGTGAGCAGTTCTTC
TRBD2 | TRBJ2-7 | TRBV2 | few | CASSTGTSGPYEQYF | TGTGCCAGCAGCACCGGGACTAGCGGTCCCTACGAGCAGTACTTC